Ten or more counts support the clone carrying this T cell receptor beta chain. Its antigen is undetermined. Regarding time point: persistent/refractory GD, antithyroid drugs over 5 years with positive TRAb. PBMCs were the source of the RNA used for TCR sequencing. Combining iRepertoire HTBI primers with Arm-PCR of CDR3 regions, the authors built TCR beta libraries. TCRdb ran MiXCR on the multiplex PCR reads and lists one entry per CDR3 protein. The repertoire holds approximately 360,000 distinct CDR3 sequences, roughly 20% seen once, with roughly a quarter in the top ten. The CDR3 extends over 18 amino acids. The germline V gene encodes CDR1 SNHLY and CDR2 FYNNEI. J lost 9 bases, V lost 5 bases, and 24 bases had no gene match. The data stem from a study of regulatory T cells in long-lasting Graves disease. For the study at large: Persistent Graves' disease denoted over 5 years of antithyroid drugs plus positive TSH receptor antibodies.

Study findings and constraints: Persistent Graves' patients had lower TCR diversity than newly diagnosed ones. Sampling was limited to peripheral blood rather than thyroid tissue. Gene preferences differed: TRBV28, TRBJ1-2, TRBJ2-5 in persistent cases.

This chain links TRBV2 with TRBJ2-5; 7 positions agree with TRBD2. Sample: peripheral blood mononuclear cells (PBMCs), taken when the disease was refractory, from a patient treated with antithyroid drugs. This sequence originates from a woman aged 40 to 50 with Graves disease. For the CDR3, the DNA is TGTGCCAGCAGTAAATTCGGTGGACTCGCGGGAGTCCCGGGTCCCCAGTACTTC. This codes for CASSKFGGLAGVPGPQYF.